This TCR beta chain was sequenced in a study of technical replicates of blood from a handful of donors. J was trimmed by 10 bases and V by 1 base; bases with no gene match: 11. Per the germline V gene, CDR1 is SGHVS and CDR2 is FNYEAQ. This CDR3 has 16 residues. The protocol was immunoSEQ multiplex PCR, while the TCRdb copy is restricted to in-frame clones and leaves out a portion. The sample lists 75,000 to 95,000 clones; approximately 89% were seen once. The source is a human donor in good health. The chain carries TRBV7-6 and TRBJ2-1; TRBD2 matches at 9 bases. The specimen was T cells isolated from PBMCs. This CDR3 is CASSLGGGRALGEQFF. DNA for the CDR3: TGTGCCAGCAGCTTAGGGGGCGGGAGGGCCCTCGGGGAGCAGTTCTTC.